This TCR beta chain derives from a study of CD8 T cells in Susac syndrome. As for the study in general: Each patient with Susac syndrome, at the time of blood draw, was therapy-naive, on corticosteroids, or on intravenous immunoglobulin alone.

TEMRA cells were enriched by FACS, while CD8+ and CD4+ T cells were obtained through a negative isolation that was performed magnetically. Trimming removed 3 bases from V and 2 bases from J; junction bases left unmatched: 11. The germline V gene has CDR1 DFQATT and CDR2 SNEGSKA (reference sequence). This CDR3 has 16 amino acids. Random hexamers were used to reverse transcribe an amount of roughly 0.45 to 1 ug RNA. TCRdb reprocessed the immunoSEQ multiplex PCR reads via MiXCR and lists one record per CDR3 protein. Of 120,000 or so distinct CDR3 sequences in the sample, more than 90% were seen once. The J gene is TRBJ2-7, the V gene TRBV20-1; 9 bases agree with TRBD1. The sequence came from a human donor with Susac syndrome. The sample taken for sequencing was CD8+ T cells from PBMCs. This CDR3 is CSASGGQGLFPYEQYF. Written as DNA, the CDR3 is TGCAGTGCTAGTGGGGGACAGGGTTTGTTTCCCTACGAGCAGTACTTC.